This TCR beta chain was profiled in a study of T cells in Graves' hyperthyroidism and ophthalmopathy. Whole-study results and caveats: Ophthalmopathy cases were set apart from stable hyperthyroidism by a 13 V-J model.

Regions amplified from RNA transcripts were the TCR beta CDR3 regions. HTBI primers were employed in a first-round RT-PCR of the TCR CDR3. One entry per CDR3 protein results from TCRdb running MiXCR on the multiplex PCR reads. The table has about 600,000 distinct CDR3 sequences, 16% seen once. The CDR3 is 12 amino acids. CDR1 and CDR2 from the germline V gene are SGDLS and YYNGEE. The junction had 1 base not matched to a gene; V was cut back by 0 bases and J by 10 bases. Subjects with ophthalmopathy showed a Clinical Activity Score no lower than 3, a NOSPECS grade no lower than 4, and a duration shorter than 3 months. Each diagnosis drew on symptoms, thyroxine, TRAb, thyroid ultrasound and orbital computed tomography findings. Source material for PBMCs was around 10 ml fresh peripheral blood. This clonotype has more than one count but fewer than ten. Its target is not known.

This chain connects TRBV9 to TRBJ2-1, with 7 bases that match TRBD2. The sequencing sample was made of blood. This receptor was taken from a woman aged 40-49 years with Graves' ophthalmopathy. The CDR3 region is CASSVEAGEQFF. The CDR3 DNA sequence: TGTGCCAGCAGCGTAGAAGCGGGGGAGCAGTTCTTC.